These 20 T cell receptor beta chains were all obtained from the same sample, sequenced in a study of cytomegalovirus exposure and HLA in healthy donors. Assay: immunoSEQ multiplex PCR; the TCRdb copy retains only in-frame clones and omits some. The table lists tens of thousands of clones, roughly nine tenths of them singletons, with about 2% in the top ten. Material for sequencing was PBMCs. These receptors were taken from a woman in her 30s in good health and CMV-seronegative.

The genes are TRBV30 and TRBJ2-5, with D unclear. Germline V gene lookup returns CDR1 GTSNPN and CDR2 SVGIG (reference sequence). The CDR3 consists of 12 residues. Deletions cut 5 bases from V and 3 bases from J, with 10 bases between. CDR3 DNA: TGTGCCTGGGGAAGAGGAGAAGAGACCCAGTACTTC. This codes for CAWGRGEETQYF.

CDR3 region: CASRPPLDRVSGNTIYF. Here the CDR3 DNA reads TGTGCCAGCAGGCCCCCTCTCGACAGGGTCAGTGGAAACACCATATATTTT. The J gene is TRBJ1-3, the V gene TRBV25-1, with 7 positions matching TRBD1. This CDR3 contains 17 residues. The trim removed 6 bases at V and 3 bases at J, leaving 14 bases unmatched. Per the germline V gene, CDR1 is MGHDK and CDR2 is SYGVNS.

The rearrangement joins TRBV4-1 to TRBJ2-1; 11 positions agree with TRBD2. The CDR3 has 15 residues. From germline, CDR1 is MGHRA and CDR2 YSYEKL. With V trimmed by 4 bases and J by 3 bases, 2 bases remained unmatched. CDR3 region: CASSPTSGSYNEQFF. The DNA of the CDR3 is TGCGCCAGCAGCCCTACTAGCGGGAGCTACAATGAGCAGTTCTTC.

This chain joins TRBV11-2 and TRBJ2-1, with 8 bases matching TRBD2. The CDR3 loop spans 15 amino acids. V lost 6 bases to trimming and J lost 4 bases; unmatched junction nucleotides: 8. Germline CDR1 is SGHAT and CDR2 is FQNNGV. The DNA of the CDR3 is TGTGCCAGCAGTGGGGTTGCGGGGGGTTACAATGAGCAGTTCTTC. This encodes CASSGVAGGYNEQFF. The complete variable domain, with remaining parts taken from reference TRBV11-2 and TRBJ2-1, reads EAGVAQSPRYKIIEKRQSVAFWCNPISGHATLYWYQQILGQGPKLLIQFQNNGVVDDSQLPKDRFSAERLKGVDSTLKIQPAKLEDSAVYLCASSGVAGGYNEQFFGPGTRLTVL.

The J gene is TRBJ1-2, the V gene TRBV7-2; maybe TRBD1 (5 bases). With 5 bases removed from V and 4 bases from J, the gap between germline ends came to 8 bases. Germline assignment: CDR1 SGHTA and CDR2 FQGNSA. This CDR3 is built from 12 residues. The CDR3 protein is CASSPDSYGYTF. The CDR3 nucleotides read TGTGCCAGCAGCCCTGACAGCTATGGCTACACCTTC.

V is TRBV4-3 and J is TRBJ2-3; D is unclear. Germline V lookup: CDR1 LGHNA, CDR2 YSLEER. Between the trimmed V and J ends, which lost 0 bases and 1 base, there was a span of 8 bases. This CDR3 contains 15 residues. CDR3 nucleotide sequence: TGCGCCAGCAGCCAAGATCTTACAGGCACAGATACGCAGTATTTT. It codes for CASSQDLTGTDTQYF.

This chain uses TRBV5-4 with TRBJ2-1, with D tentatively TRBD2 (6 bases). V lost 0 bases to trimming and J lost 2 bases, with 9 bases between them. The germline gives CDR1 SGHNT, CDR2 YYREEE (reference sequence). The CDR3 has 15 amino acids. The CDR3 DNA sequence: TGTGCCAGCAGCTTGGAACGGGAGACCTACAATGAGCAGTTCTTC. Protein sequence: CASSLERETYNEQFF.

A single count supports this clone. The chain couples TRBV13 to TRBJ1-1; D not certain. Germline CDR1 and CDR2: PRHDT and FYEKMQ (reference sequence). The CDR3 spans 15 residues. V was shortened by 0 bases and J by 6 bases, with 14 bases between the two germline ends. The CDR3 DNA follows: TGTGCCAGCAGCTTAGGCCGGTCGGGGAGGGCTGAAGCTTTCTTT. Translating it yields CASSLGRSGRAEAFF. The whole variable domain, filled in from reference TRBV13 and TRBJ1-1, reads AAGVIQSPRHLIKEKRETATLKCYPIPRHDTVYWYQQGPGQDPQFLISFYEKMQSDKGSIPDRFSAQQFSDYHSELNMSSLELGDSALYFCASSLGRSGRAEAFFGQGTRLTVV.

The chain uses TRBV7-2 and TRBJ2-3, with D perhaps TRBD2 (5 bases). Trimming stripped 4 bases from V and 0 bases from J, with 5 bases between. Germline CDR1 SGHTA, CDR2 FQGNSA. CDR3 length equals 13 residues. The CDR3 region has the DNA TGTGCCAGCAGCTCGGGAAGCACAGATACGCAGTATTTT. Protein: CASSSGSTDTQYF.

The genes are TRBV7-3 and TRBJ1-1, with 8 positions matching TRBD1. With V trimmed by 2 bases and J by 1 base, 9 bases remained unmatched. Per the germline V gene, CDR1 is SGHTA and CDR2 is FQGTGA. The CDR3 loop spans 17 amino acids. Here the CDR3 DNA reads TGTGCCAGCAGCTTAGCCTCCGGGACAGGACAGAACACTGAAGCTTTCTTT. It translates to CASSLASGTGQNTEAFF.

A remark on this clone: The sample carries other DNA sequences with the same CDR3. The chain recombines TRBV7-2 with TRBJ1-2; D is perhaps TRBD1 (5 bases). Germline values: CDR1 SGHTA, CDR2 FQGNSA. Trimming took off 1 base at V and 6 bases at J, with 9 bases between the two ends. The CDR3 runs to 13 residues. CDR3 sequence: CASSLGGVDGYTF. DNA of the CDR3: TGTGCCAGCAGCTTAGGGGGGGTGGATGGCTACACCTTC. The complete variable domain, with remaining parts taken from reference TRBV7-2 and TRBJ1-2, reads GAGVSQSPSNKVTEKGKDVELRCDPISGHTALYWYRQSLGQGLEFLIYFQGNSAPDKSGLPSDRFSAERTGGSVSTLTIQRTQQEDSAVYLCASSLGGVDGYTFGSGTRLTVV.

In this sample, this clone turned up once. The chain recombines TRBV19 with TRBJ2-1, with TRBD2 identical over 7 bases. The CDR3 is made up of 13 amino acids. With V trimmed by 9 bases and J by 10 bases, 12 bases remained unmatched. CDR1 and CDR2 (germline): LNHDA, SQIVND (reference sequence). The CDR3 DNA is TGTGCCAGCAGTCAGCGGGACCGAAGGGAGCAGTTCTTC. Protein: CASSQRDRREQFF.

This chain links TRBV6-1 with TRBJ2-3; TRBD2 matches at 10 bases. The CDR3 spans 16 residues. CDR1 is MNHNS, CDR2 SASEGT, per germline. V shed 4 bases, J shed 1 base, and the junction held 5 bases outside the gene matches. The CDR3 nucleotides are TGTGCCAGCAGTGCAGCCGGGACTAGCGGCACAGATACGCAGTATTTT. Its translation: CASSAAGTSGTDTQYF.

This chain joins TRBV4-1 and TRBJ2-5; 13 bases line up with TRBD2. Unmatched junction bases numbered 8, after V lost 6 bases and J lost 4 bases. The CDR3 runs 16 residues. Germline V CDR1 and CDR2: MGHRA, YSYEKL. CDR3 region: CASSRGLAGPIETQYF. The DNA for the CDR3 is TGCGCCAGCAGTCGGGGACTAGCGGGACCTATAGAGACCCAGTACTTC.

This rearrangement joins TRBV6-5 to TRBJ1-2; D is uncertain. CDR1 is MNHEY, CDR2 SVGAGI, per germline. The CDR3 covers 12 residues. Deletions cut 5 bases from V and 8 bases from J, with 12 bases between. The CDR3 loop is CASSESRAGYTF. The CDR3 nucleotides are TGTGCCAGCAGTGAATCGCGGGCCGGCTACACCTTC.

This rearrangement joins TRBV7-3 to TRBJ2-3; D not certain. In germline, CDR1 is SGHTA, CDR2 FQGTGA. The germline V and J ends were trimmed by 4 bases and 0 bases, with 5 bases remaining between them. This CDR3 comprises 13 residues. CDR3 region: CASSSISTDTQYF. In nucleotides, the CDR3 is TGTGCCAGCAGCTCTATCAGCACAGATACGCAGTATTTT.

The rearrangement joins TRBV5-1 to TRBJ2-7; TRBD2 aligns across 11 bases. The CDR3 is 16 residues long. CDR1 is SGHRS, CDR2 YFSETQ, per germline. V lost 4 bases, J lost 0 bases, and 6 bases stayed unmatched. The CDR3 reads CASSTYGTSGSYEQYF. For the CDR3, the DNA is TGCGCCAGCAGCACATACGGGACTAGCGGCTCCTACGAGCAGTACTTC.

The chain has TRBV10-3 and TRBJ2-2, with D maybe TRBD2 (6 bases). CDR1 is ENHRY and CDR2 is SYGVKD in the germline V gene. V lost 9 bases, J lost 6 bases, and 17 bases lay in between. CDR3 length: 14 residues. CDR3 in amino acids: CAIGGDSRPGELFF. The CDR3 bases are TGTGCCATTGGCGGGGACTCCCGCCCCGGGGAGCTGTTTTTT.

This chain links TRBV9 with TRBJ2-2, with 8 bases aligning to TRBD1. V lost 4 bases to trimming and J lost 4 bases; unmatched junction nucleotides: 6. Germline loops: CDR1 SGDLS, CDR2 YYNGEE. The CDR3 covers 15 residues. The CDR3 here is CASSSTGAGTGELFF. Here the CDR3 DNA reads TGTGCCAGCAGCTCGACAGGGGCGGGCACCGGGGAGCTGTTTTTT.

The chain combines TRBV6-1 with TRBJ2-1; D uncertain. The length of the CDR3 is 14 residues. V gave up 5 bases and J gave up 8 bases, with 16 bases separating them. Germline CDR1 and CDR2: MNHNS and SASEGT. As DNA, the CDR3 is TGTGCCAGCAGTAAGCCAGACTCAGCCCATGAGCAGTTCTTC. Its translation: CASSKPDSAHEQFF.